Sequencing of this TCR beta chain was carried out in a study of graft-versus-host responses after intestinal transplantation (dated by TCRdb to about 2021). Context from the whole study: Recipients received multivisceral, liver-intestinal, or isolated intestinal transplants. Anti-thymocyte globulin induction was given to all recipients, followed by maintenance tacrolimus and steroids for around three years. To identify alloreactive clones, pre-transplant mixed lymphocyte reaction products were sequenced and then compared with unstimulated pre-transplant donor and recipient T cells. A peak of at least 4% donor T cells among recipient peripheral blood mononuclear cells was the definition used for donor T cell macrochimerism. After intestinal transplantation, graft-versus-host and host-versus-graft alloreactive T cell clones in the graft, circulation and bone marrow were tracked using bulk TCR-beta CDR3 sequencing. Rather than being sequenced by the commercial service, samples from a few later patients were sequenced in-house on an Illumina MiSeq and processed with MiXCR. The cohort enrolled 20 to 30 intestinal transplant recipients, one of whom was a retransplant, and a few patients without pretransplant specimens were excluded.

Comment on this clone: Which antigen it targets is not known. Qualities for individual bases were not recorded, and no much larger clone is one base off.

The CDR3 contains 12 residues, cysteine and phenylalanine counted. CDR3 DNA is the only sequence kept; it has 36 bases, read in frame from the first base. V is pared back by 5 bases and J by 9 bases, with 14 bases lying between the germline termini. As encoded in the germline V gene (reference sequence), CDR1 is SEHNR while CDR2 is FQNEAQ. This sample's time point label indicates: cells obtained before transplantation from donor or recipient. CD3+CD4+ and CD3+CD8+ populations were FACS-sorted from unstimulated pre-transplant donor and recipient cells taken from spleen or lymph nodes. Library generation was performed with the immunoSEQ multiplex PCR assay. For most patients, genomic DNA was isolated with the Qiagen DNeasy Blood and Tissue Kit and sent frozen to Adaptive Biotechnologies for TCR sequencing. Adaptive Biotechnologies carried out high-throughput TCR-beta CDR3 sequencing of genomic DNA for most patients. The published analysis was carried out like this. Adaptive's ImmunoSEQ software supplied the TCR sequencing data for more than 15 patients, while MiXCR and VDJtools were used to process a few other patients. CD4 versus CD8 sorting errors were corrected by removing sequences found in both subsets at a frequency ratio below 5:1. Because the origin of CDR3 nucleotide sequences shared between donor and recipient could not be assigned, those sequences were removed. At least 2-fold expansion over unstimulated cells and a minimum CFSE-low frequency of 0.002% (template counts) or 0.001% (read counts) were required for clones to be classified as alloreactive. Clones were considered mappable if detected in sequenced pre-transplant spleen, lymph node, or MLR CFSE-low populations of the donor or recipient. Cumulative frequency of alloreactive clones was calculated as a percentage of all sequences weighted by copy number. TCRdb re-hosts the immuneACCESS table, in-frame sequences only. Its copies lack some clones; in the studies checked, an unresolved V gene accounts for under half of them, and the cause for the rest is not known. V and J calls and clone size are those listed in that table; D and trimming were worked out from the DNA. The sample profile shows 84,000 or so clones; roughly 91% of them were found once. Around 1.1% of the sample belongs to the ten largest clones.

Findings and caveats that apply to the study as a whole: Early after transplant, peak levels of circulating GvH clones were associated with declines in HvG clones. Conclusions were limited by the relatively low number and heterogeneity of intestinal transplant patients. GvH clones were found in recipient bone marrow, and some of the GvH clones appeared earlier in ileal mucosa or blood, which is consistent with an intestinal mucosal origin. In patients with donor T cell macrochimerism, the allografts had high GvH to HvG T cell clonal ratios.

The chain is encoded by TRBV7-9 joined to TRBJ2-7, with TRBD1 tentatively as D gene (6 bases match). This TCR came from a human donor who was the organ donor for an intestinal transplant. The specimen comprised unstimulated CD8+ T cells sorted from spleen or lymph node cells, sampled before transplant. The bases read TGTGCCAGCAGCCTGGGGGCTTCCGGGCAGTACTTC. It encodes CASSLGASGQYF.